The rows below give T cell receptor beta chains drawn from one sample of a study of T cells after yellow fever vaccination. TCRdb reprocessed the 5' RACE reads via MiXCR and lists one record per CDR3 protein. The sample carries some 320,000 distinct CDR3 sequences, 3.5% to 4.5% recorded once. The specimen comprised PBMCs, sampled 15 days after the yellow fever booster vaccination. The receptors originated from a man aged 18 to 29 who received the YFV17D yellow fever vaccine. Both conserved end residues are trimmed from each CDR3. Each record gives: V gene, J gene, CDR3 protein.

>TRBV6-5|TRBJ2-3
ASSYRQYSTDTQY
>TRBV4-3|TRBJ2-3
ASSQGGSITDTQY
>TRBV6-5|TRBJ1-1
ASSYNGGLAEAF
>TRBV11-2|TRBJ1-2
ASSRPNTGLSGGYT
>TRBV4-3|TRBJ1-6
ASSQEPYGEGSPLH
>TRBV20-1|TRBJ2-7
SARDRGTSIYEQY
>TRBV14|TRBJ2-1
ASSLRDRGKSEQF
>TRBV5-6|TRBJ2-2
ASSPGQVGNTGELF
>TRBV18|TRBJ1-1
ASTPTTGTEAF
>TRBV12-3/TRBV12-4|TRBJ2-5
ASSSPGVRETQY
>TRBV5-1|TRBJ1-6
ASRPGQGVSPLH
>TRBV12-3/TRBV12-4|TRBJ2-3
ASMFGGGDTQY
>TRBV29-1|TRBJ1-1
SVTVMNTEAF